This TCR beta chain was captured by sequencing in a study of cytomegalovirus exposure and HLA in healthy donors. Study at large: Both the 100 to 150 validation repertoires and the approximately 670 first-cohort repertoires used the same platform, as reported by a later analysis.

Method: immunoSEQ multiplex PCR; TCRdb's copy keeps in-frame clones and lacks some. The data contain about 140,000 clones, about 83% of them singletons. After removal of 2 bases from V and 2 bases from J, the junction contained 3 bases not matched to a gene. Germline lookup yields CDR1 SGHRS and CDR2 YFSETQ. This CDR3 comprises 15 residues. On this clone: Its antigen is still unknown.

General observations from the study: According to a later analysis, TCR clusters from the first cohort tended to co-occur in the roughly 120 validation repertoires. The study put some 160 TCR beta chains on its list as cytomegalovirus-associated.

Donors were drawn from the approximately 110-subject validation cohort, separate from the approximately 680-subject first cohort. The chain combines TRBV5-1 with TRBJ2-3; TRBD1 matches at 9 bases. The clonotype originates from a woman in her thirties in good health and CMV-seronegative. What was sequenced was PBMCs. The DNA of the CDR3 is TGCGCCAGCAGCTTAGGGACAGGGCTCACAGATACGCAGTATTTT. Amino acid sequence: CASSLGTGLTDTQYF. Looking up the rest from reference TRBV5-1 and TRBJ2-3 gives the full variable domain: KAGVTQTPRYLIKTRGQQVTLSCSPISGHRSVSWYQQTPGQGLQFLFEYFSETQRNKGNFPGRFSGRQFSNSRSEMNVSTLELGDSALYLCASSLGTGLTDTQYFGPGTRLTVL.